Following are 6 T cell receptor beta chains from one sample sequenced in a study of blood T cell repertoires in COVID-19. Profiled with immunoSEQ multiplex PCR; TCRdb holds only in-frame clones, not every one. The table records 300,000 to 400,000 clones, just over 85% of them present only once. Sequencing was carried out using PBMCs or T cells enriched from blood (not recorded which). The receptors were sampled from a woman in her thirties or forties with acute COVID-19.

V and J are TRBV7-6 and TRBJ2-7, with D possibly being TRBD1 (6 bases). The CDR3 is 15 amino acids. The ends were cut back, 2 bases at V and 6 bases at J, with 17 bases in the middle. CDR1 SGHVS and CDR2 FNYEAQ come from the germline V gene. CDR3 region: CASSLTGTYEAEQYF. The DNA of the CDR3 is TGTGCCAGCAGCTTAACGGGGACATATGAGGCCGAGCAGTACTTC.

This chain joins TRBV3-1 (or the pseudogene TRBV3-2) and TRBJ1-6; D is unclear. There are 17 residues in the CDR3. Trimming stripped 3 bases from V and 0 bases from J, with 12 bases between. Germline CDR1 is LGHDT and CDR2 is YNNKEL (reference sequence). Here the CDR3 DNA reads TGTGCCAGCAGCCATTCCCAGGATTCCTCCTATAATTCACCCCTCCACTTT. Encoded protein: CASSHSQDSSYNSPLHF.

The chain is built from TRBV11-3 and TRBJ2-3, with D tentatively TRBD1 (6 bases). V lost 5 bases and J lost 2, with 17 bases in between. The CDR3 contains 16 residues. CDR1 SGHNT and CDR2 YENEEA come from the germline V gene. CDR3 sequence reads: CASSPGPQGNTDTQYF. CDR3 DNA: TGTGCCAGCAGCCCGGGACCACAGGGCAACACAGATACGCAGTATTTT. Filled out from reference TRBV11-3 and TRBJ2-3, the complete variable domain reads EAGVVQSPRYKIIEKKQPVAFWCNPISGHNTLYWYLQNLGQGPELLIRYENEEAVDDSQLPKDRFSAERLKGVDSTLKIQPAELGDSAVYLCASSPGPQGNTDTQYFGPGTRLTVL.

V usage is TRBV12-3 or TRBV12-4 and J usage is TRBJ1-5; D unclear. The CDR3 has 13 amino acids. Trimming removed 6 bases from V and 7 bases from J, with 13 bases in between. In DNA form, the CDR3 reads TGTGCCAGCAGGTGGGCCTCCAAACAGCCCCAGCATTTT. Translation gives CASRWASKQPQHF.

The V call is TRBV6-2 or TRBV6-3, the J call TRBJ2-3; TRBD2 matches at 7 bases. V was clipped by 0 bases and J by 4 bases; unmatched bases: 7. This CDR3 has 16 amino acids. The V gene's germline CDR1 is MNHEY and CDR2 SVGEGT. The CDR3 loop is CASSYSVGGSSDTQYF. The CDR3 region has the DNA TGTGCCAGCAGTTACTCGGTAGGCGGGAGTTCAGATACGCAGTATTTT.

CDR3 in amino acids: CASRETGGQAEAFF. The DNA of the CDR3 is TGTGCCAGCAGGGAGACAGGGGGCCAGGCTGAAGCTTTCTTT. This sequence joins TRBV13 and TRBJ1-1; 10 bases map to TRBD1. The CDR3 spans 14 residues. Trimming took 6 bases from V and 6 from J; bases not matched to a gene: 7. CDR1 PRHDT and CDR2 FYEKMQ come from the germline V gene (reference sequence).